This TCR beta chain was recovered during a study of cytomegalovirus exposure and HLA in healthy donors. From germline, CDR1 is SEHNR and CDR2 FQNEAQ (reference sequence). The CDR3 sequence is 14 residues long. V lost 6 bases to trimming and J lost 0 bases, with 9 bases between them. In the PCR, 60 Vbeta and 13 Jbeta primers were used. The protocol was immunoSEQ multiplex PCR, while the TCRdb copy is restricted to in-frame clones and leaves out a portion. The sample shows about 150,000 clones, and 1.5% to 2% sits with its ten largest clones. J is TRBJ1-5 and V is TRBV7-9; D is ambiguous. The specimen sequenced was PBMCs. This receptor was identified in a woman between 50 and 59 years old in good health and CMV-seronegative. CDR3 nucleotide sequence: TGTGCCAGCAGTGGGGAGGCTAGCAATCAGCCCCAGCATTTT. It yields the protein CASSGEASNQPQHF.